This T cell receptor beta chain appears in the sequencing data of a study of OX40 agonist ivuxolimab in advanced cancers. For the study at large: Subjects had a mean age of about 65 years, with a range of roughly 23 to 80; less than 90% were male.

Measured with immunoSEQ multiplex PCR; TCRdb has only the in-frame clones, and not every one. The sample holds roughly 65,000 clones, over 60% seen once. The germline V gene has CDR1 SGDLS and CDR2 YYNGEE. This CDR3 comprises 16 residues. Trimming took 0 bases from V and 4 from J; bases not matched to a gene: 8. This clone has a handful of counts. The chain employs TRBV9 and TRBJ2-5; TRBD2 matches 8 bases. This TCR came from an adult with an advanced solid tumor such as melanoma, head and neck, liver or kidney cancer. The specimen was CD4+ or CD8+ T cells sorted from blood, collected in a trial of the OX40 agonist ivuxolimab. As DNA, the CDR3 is TGTGCCAGCAGCGTAGGAGTCAGCGGGAGAGGAGAGACCCAGTACTTC. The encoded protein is CASSVGVSGRGETQYF.